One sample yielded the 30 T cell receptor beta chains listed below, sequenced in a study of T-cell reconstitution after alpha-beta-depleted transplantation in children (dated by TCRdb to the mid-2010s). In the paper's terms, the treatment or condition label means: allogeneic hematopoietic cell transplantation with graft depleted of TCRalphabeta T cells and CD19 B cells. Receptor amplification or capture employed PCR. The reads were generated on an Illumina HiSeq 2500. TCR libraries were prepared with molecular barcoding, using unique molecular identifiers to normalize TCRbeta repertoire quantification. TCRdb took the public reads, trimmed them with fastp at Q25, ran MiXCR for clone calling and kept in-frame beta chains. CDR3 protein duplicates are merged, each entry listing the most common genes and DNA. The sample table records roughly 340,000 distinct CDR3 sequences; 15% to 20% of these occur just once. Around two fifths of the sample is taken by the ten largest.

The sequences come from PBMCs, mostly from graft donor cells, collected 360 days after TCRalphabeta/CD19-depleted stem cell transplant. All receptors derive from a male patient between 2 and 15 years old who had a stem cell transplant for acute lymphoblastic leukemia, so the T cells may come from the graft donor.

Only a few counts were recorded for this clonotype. The chain's CDR3 is CACGFGGWETQYF. CDR3 coding DNA: TGTGCTTGTGGATTTGGAGGGTGGGAGACCCAGTACTTC. The gene calls are TRBV6-1 and TRBJ2-5; maybe TRBD2 (6 bases). Looked up from germline, CDR1 is MNHNS and CDR2 is SASEGT. CDR3 length equals 13 residues.

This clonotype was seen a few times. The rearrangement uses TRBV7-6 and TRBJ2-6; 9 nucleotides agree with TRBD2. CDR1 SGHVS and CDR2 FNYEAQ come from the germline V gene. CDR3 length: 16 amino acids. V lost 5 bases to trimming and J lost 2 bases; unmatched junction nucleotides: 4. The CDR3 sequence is CASSPRLAAGANVLTF. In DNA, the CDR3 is TGTGCCAGCAGCCCGAGACTAGCGGCTGGGGCCAACGTCCTGACTTTC.

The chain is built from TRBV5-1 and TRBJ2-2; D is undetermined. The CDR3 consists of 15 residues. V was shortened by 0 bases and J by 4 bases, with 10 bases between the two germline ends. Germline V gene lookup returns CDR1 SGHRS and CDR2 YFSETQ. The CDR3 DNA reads TGCGCCAGCAGCTTGGGGCAGACCCCCACCGGGGAGCTGTTTTTT. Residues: CASSLGQTPTGELFF. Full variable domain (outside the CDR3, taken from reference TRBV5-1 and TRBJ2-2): KAGVTQTPRYLIKTRGQQVTLSCSPISGHRSVSWYQQTPGQGLQFLFEYFSETQRNKGNFPGRFSGRQFSNSRSEMNVSTLELGDSALYLCASSLGQTPTGELFFGEGSRLTVL.

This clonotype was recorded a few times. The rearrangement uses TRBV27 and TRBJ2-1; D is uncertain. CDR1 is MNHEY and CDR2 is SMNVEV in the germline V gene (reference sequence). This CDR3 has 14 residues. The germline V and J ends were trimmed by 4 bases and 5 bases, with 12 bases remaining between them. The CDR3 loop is CASSSDSADNEQFF. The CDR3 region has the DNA TGTGCCAGCAGTTCCGACTCAGCCGACAATGAGCAGTTCTTC.

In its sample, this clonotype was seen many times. CDR3 DNA sequence: TGTGCCAGCAGCTTAGTAGGGGCTGGGTGGGCCTACGAGCAGTACTTC. Its protein is CASSLVGAGWAYEQYF. The V gene is TRBV7-8, the J gene TRBJ2-7, with D perhaps matching TRBD1 (5 bases). Germline V gene lookup returns CDR1 SGHVS and CDR2 FQNEAQ. Trimming stripped 1 base from V and 2 bases from J, with 15 bases between. The CDR3 is 16 residues long.

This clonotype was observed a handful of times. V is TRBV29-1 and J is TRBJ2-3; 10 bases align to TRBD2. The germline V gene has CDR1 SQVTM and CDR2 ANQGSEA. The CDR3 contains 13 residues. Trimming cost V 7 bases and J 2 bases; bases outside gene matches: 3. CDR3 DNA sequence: TGCAGCGGCGGACTAGCGGCCACAGATACGCAGTATTTT. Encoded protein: CSGGLAATDTQYF.

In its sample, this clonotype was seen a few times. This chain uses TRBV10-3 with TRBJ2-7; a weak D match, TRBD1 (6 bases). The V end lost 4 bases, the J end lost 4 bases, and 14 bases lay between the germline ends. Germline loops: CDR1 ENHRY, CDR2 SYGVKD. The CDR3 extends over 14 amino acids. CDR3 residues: CAISASGTSYEQYF. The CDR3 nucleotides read TGTGCCATCAGTGCTTCCGGGACAAGTTACGAGCAGTACTTC.

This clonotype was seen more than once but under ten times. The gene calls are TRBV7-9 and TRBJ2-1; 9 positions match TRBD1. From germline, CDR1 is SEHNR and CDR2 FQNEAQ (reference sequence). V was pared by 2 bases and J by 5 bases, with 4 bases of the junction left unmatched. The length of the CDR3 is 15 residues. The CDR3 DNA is TGTGCCAGCAGCTTACGACAGGGGGGGCACAATGAGCAGTTCTTC. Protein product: CASSLRQGGHNEQFF.

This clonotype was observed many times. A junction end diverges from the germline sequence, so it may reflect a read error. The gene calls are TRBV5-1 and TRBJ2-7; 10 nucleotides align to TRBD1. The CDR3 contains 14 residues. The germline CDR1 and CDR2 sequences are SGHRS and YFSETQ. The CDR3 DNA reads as TGTGCCAGCAGCTTAGGGACAGGGGTACACGAGCAGTACTTC. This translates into CASSLGTGVHEQYF.

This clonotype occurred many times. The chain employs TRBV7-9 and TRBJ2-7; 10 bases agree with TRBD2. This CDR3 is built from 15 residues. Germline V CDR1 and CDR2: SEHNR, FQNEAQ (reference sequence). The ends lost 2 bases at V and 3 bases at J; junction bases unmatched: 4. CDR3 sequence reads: CASSLKAGGSYEQYF. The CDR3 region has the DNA TGTGCCAGCAGCTTAAAAGCGGGAGGGAGCTACGAGCAGTACTTC. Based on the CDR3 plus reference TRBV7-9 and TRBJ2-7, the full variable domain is DTGVSQNPRHKITKRGQNVTFRCDPISEHNRLYWYRQTLGQGPEFLTYFQNEAQLEKSRLLSDRFSAERPKGSFSTLEIQRTEQGDSAMYLCASSLKAGGSYEQYFGPGTRLTVT.

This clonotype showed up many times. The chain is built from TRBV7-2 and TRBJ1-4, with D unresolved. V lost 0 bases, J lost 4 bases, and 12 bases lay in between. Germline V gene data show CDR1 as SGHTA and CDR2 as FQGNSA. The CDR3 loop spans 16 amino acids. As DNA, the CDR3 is TGTGCCAGCAGCTTAGCCGGTCAAATTGGTAATGAAAAACTGTTTTTT. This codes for CASSLAGQIGNEKLFF.

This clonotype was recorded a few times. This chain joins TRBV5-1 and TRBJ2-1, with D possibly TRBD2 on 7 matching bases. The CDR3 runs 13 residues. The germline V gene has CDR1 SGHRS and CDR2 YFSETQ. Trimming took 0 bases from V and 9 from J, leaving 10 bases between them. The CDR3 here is CASSLDRGAEQFF. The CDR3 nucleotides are TGCGCCAGCAGCTTGGACCGGGGGGCTGAGCAGTTCTTC.

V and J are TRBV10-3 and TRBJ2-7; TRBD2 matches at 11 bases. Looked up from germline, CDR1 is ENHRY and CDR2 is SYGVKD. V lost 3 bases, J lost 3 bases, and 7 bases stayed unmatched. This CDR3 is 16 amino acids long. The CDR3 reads CAISEPGTSGSYEQYF. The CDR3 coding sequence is TGTGCCATCAGTGAACCCGGGACTAGCGGCAGCTACGAGCAGTACTTC.

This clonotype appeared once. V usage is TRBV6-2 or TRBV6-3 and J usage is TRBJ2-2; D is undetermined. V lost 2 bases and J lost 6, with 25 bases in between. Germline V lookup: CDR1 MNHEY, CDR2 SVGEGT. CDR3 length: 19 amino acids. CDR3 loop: CASSYPTDIPKRFAGELFF. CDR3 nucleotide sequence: TGTGCCAGCAGTTACCCTACCGACATCCCAAAACGGTTCGCCGGGGAGCTGTTTTTT.

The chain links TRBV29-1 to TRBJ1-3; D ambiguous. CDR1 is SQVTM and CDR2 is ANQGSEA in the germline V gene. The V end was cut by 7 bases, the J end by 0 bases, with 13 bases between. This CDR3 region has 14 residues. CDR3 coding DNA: TGCAGCGCAATAGGACTGAACTCTGGAAACACCATATATTTT. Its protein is CSAIGLNSGNTIYF.

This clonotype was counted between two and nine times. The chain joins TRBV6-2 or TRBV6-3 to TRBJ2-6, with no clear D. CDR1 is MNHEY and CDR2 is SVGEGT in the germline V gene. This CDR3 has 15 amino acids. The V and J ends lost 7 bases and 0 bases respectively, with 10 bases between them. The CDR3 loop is CASTPPGSGANVLTF. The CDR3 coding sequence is TGTGCCAGCACCCCGCCGGGCTCTGGGGCCAACGTCCTGACTTTC.

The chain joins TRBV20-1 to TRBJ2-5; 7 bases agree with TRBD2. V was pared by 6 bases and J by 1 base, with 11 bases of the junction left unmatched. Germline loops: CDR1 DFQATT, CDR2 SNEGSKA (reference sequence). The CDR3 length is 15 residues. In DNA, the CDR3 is TGCAGTGCCGGTGGGCTAGGCGGGAGCCAAGAGACCCAGTACTTC. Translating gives CSAGGLGGSQETQYF.

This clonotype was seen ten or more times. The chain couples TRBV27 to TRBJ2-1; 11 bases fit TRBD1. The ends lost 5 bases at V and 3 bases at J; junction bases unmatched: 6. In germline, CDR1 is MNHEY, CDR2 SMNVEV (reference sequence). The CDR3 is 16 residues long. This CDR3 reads CASSTGQGAIYNEQFF. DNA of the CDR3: TGTGCCAGCAGTACCGGACAGGGGGCGATCTACAATGAGCAGTTCTTC.

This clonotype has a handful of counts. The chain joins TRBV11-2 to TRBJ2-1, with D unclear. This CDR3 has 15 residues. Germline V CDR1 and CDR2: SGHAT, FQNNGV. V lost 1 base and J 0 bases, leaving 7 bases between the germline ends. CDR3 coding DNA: TGTGCCAGCAGCTTAGTACCAATCTCCTACAATGAGCAGTTCTTC. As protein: CASSLVPISYNEQFF.

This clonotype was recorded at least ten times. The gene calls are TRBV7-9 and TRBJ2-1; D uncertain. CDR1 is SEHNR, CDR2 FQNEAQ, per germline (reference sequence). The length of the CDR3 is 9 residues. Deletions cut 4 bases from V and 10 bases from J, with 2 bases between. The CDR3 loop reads CASSSEQFF. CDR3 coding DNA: TGTGCCAGCAGCTCCGAGCAGTTCTTC.

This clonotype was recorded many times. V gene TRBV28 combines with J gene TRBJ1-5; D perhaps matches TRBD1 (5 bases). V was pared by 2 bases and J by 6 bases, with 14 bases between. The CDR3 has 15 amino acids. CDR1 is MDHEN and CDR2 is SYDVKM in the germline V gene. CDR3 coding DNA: TGTGCCAGCAGTTTAACTATCTCGGGGGTTCAGCCCCAGCATTTT. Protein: CASSLTISGVQPQHF.

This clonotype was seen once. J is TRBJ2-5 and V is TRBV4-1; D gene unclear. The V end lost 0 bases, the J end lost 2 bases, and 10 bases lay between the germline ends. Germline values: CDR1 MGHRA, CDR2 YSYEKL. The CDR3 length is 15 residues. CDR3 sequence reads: CASSQDNTVQETQYF. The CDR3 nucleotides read TGCGCCAGCAGCCAAGACAACACCGTTCAAGAGACCCAGTACTTC.

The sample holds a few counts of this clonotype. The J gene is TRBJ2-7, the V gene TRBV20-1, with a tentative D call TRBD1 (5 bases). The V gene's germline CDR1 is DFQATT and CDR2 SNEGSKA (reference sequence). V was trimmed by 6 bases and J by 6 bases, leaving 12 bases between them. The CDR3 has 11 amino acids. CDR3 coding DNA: TGCAGTGCAGCTCAGGGATCCGAGCAGTACTTC. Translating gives CSAAQGSEQYF.

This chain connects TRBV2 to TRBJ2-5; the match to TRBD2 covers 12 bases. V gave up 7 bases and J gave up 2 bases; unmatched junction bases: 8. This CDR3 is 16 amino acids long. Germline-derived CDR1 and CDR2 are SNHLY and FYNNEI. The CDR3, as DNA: TGTGCCAGCACGGTTGGGACTAGCGGGTATCAAGAGACCCAGTACTTC. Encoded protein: CASTVGTSGYQETQYF.

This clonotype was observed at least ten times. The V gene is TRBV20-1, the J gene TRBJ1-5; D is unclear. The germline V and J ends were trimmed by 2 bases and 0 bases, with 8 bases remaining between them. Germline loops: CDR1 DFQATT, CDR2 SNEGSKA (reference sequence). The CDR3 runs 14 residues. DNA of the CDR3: TGCAGTGCTAGACAGGCCAATAGCAATCAGCCCCAGCATTTT. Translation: CSARQANSNQPQHF.

The CDR3 spells CSVDGLAGEAYYNEQFF. CDR3 DNA: TGCAGCGTTGATGGACTAGCGGGAGAGGCGTACTACAATGAGCAGTTCTTC. The gene calls are TRBV29-1 and TRBJ2-1; 13 bases match TRBD2. The V gene end was trimmed by 3 bases and the J gene end by 3 bases; junction bases not matched to a gene: 8. Germline lookup yields CDR1 SQVTM and CDR2 ANQGSEA. This CDR3 has 17 residues.

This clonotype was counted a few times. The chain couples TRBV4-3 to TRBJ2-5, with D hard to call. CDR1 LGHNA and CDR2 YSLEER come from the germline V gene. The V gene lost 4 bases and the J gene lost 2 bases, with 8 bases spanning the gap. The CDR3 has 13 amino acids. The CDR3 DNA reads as TGCGCCAGCAGCCCCGGCCCACAAGAGACCCAGTACTTC. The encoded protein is CASSPGPQETQYF.

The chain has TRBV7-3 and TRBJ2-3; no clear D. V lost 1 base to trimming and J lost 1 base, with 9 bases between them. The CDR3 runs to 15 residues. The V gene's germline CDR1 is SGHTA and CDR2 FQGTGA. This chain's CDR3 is CASSLNGRRTDTQYF. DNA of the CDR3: TGTGCCAGCAGCTTAAATGGCAGACGCACAGATACGCAGTATTTT.

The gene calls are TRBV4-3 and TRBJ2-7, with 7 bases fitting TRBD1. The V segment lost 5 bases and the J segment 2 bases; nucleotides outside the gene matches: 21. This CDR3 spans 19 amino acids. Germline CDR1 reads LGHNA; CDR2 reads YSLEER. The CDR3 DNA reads TGCGCCAGCAGCTCCAGCGCCGGGACAGCCAACCGACGAACCTACGAGCAGTACTTC. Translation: CASSSSAGTANRRTYEQYF.

This chain's CDR3 is CASSLRPSLSDTDTQYF. Here the CDR3 DNA reads TGTGCCAGCAGCTTACGTCCATCGCTTTCAGACACAGATACGCAGTATTTT. The chain is built from TRBV7-3 and TRBJ2-3; the D is unclear. Per germline, CDR1 SGHTA and CDR2 FQGTGA. This CDR3 comprises 17 residues. V lost 2 bases and J 2 bases, leaving 17 bases between the germline ends. The full variable domain, completed using reference TRBV7-3 and TRBJ2-3, is GAGVSQTPSNKVTEKGKYVELRCDPISGHTALYWYRQSLGQGPEFLIYFQGTGAADDSGLPNDRFFAVRPEGSVSTLKIQRTERGDSAVYLCASSLRPSLSDTDTQYFGPGTRLTVL.